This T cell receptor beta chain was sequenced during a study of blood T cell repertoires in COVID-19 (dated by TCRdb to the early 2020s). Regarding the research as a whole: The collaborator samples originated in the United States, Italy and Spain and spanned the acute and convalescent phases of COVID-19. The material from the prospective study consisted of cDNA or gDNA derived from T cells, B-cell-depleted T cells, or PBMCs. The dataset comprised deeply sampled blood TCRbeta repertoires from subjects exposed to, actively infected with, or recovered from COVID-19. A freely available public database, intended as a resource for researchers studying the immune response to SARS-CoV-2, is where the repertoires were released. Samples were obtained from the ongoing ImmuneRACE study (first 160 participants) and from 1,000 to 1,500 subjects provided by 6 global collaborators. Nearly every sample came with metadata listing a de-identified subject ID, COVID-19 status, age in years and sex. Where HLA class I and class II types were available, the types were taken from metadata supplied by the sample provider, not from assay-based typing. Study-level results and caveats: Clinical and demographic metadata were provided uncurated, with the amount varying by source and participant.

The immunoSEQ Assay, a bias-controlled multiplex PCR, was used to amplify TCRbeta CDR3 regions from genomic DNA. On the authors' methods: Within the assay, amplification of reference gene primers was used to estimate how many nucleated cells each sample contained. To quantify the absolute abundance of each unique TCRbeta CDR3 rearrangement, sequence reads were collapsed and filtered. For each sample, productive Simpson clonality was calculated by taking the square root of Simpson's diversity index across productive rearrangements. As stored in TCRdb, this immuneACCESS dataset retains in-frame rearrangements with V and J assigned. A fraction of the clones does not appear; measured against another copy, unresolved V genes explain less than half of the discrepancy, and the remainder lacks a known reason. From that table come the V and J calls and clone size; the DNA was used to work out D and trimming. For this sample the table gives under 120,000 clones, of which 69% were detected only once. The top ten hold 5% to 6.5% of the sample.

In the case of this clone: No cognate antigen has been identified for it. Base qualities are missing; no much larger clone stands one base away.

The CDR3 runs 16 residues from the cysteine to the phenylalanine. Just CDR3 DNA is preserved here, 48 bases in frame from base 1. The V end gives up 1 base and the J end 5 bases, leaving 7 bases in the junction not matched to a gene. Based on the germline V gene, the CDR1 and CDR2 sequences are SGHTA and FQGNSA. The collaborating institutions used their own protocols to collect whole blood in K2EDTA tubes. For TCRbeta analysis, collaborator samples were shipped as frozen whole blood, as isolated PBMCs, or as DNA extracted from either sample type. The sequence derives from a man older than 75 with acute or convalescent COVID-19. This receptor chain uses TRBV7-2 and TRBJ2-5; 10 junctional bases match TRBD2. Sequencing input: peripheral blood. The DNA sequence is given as TGTGCCAGCAGCTTAGTTAGCGGGAGGATTGGGGAGACCCAGTACTTC. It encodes CASSLVSGRIGETQYF.